Following are 21 T cell receptor beta chains from one sample sequenced in a study of OX40 agonist ivuxolimab in advanced cancers. The repertoire was sequenced with immunoSEQ multiplex PCR; TCRdb's copy has only in-frame clones and lacks some. The table has tens of thousands of clones, about 93% seen once. This specimen was CD4+ or CD8+ T cells sorted from blood, taken in a trial of the OX40 agonist ivuxolimab. These receptor sequences come from an adult with an advanced solid tumor such as melanoma, head and neck, liver or kidney cancer.

J is TRBJ1-2 and V is TRBV7-3, with 10 bases aligning to TRBD1. With 5 bases clipped from V and 6 bases from J, the junction kept 6 bases outside the gene matches. The CDR3 spans 14 residues. The germline CDR1 and CDR2 sequences are SGHTA and FQGTGA. The CDR3 sequence is CASSPGQGVHGYTF. The CDR3 DNA follows: TGTGCCAGCAGCCCCGGACAGGGGGTGCATGGCTACACCTTC. Filled out from reference TRBV7-3 and TRBJ1-2, the complete variable domain reads GAGVSQTPSNKVTEKGKYVELRCDPISGHTALYWYRQSLGQGPEFLIYFQGTGAADDSGLPNDRFFAVRPEGSVSTLKIQRTERGDSAVYLCASSPGQGVHGYTFGSGTRLTVV.

There are a few counts of this clone. The chain combines TRBV7-9 with TRBJ2-1, with 8 bases aligning to TRBD1. The trim removed 6 bases at V and 8 bases at J, leaving 15 bases unmatched. The CDR3 length is 16 residues. CDR1 SEHNR and CDR2 FQNEAQ come from the germline V gene (reference sequence). CDR3 in DNA: TGTGCCAGCAGAATTCAGGGGGCTTATGATAACCATGAGCAGTTCTTC. Translation gives CASRIQGAYDNHEQFF.

This clone showed up just a few times. The sample contains more than one DNA sequence encoding this CDR3. The chain carries TRBV7-2 and TRBJ1-5; no reliable D call. The V end was cut by 3 bases, the J end by 0 bases, with 12 bases between. The germline V gene encodes CDR1 SGHTA and CDR2 FQGNSA. The CDR3 is 16 residues long. For the CDR3, the DNA is TGTGCCAGCAGCTTGATGGCAGCCTATAGCAATCAGCCCCAGCATTTT. This translates into CASSLMAAYSNQPQHF.

The chain employs TRBV9 and TRBJ1-3; D is perhaps TRBD1 (5 bases). CDR3 length: 13 residues. V was clipped by 3 bases and J by 4 bases, with 8 bases between them. Germline lookup yields CDR1 SGDLS and CDR2 YYNGEE. DNA of the CDR3: TGTGCCAGCAGCGAGGGGTACGGAAACACCATATATTTT. It encodes CASSEGYGNTIYF.

The rearrangement links TRBV5-1 to TRBJ2-7, with D uncertain. V gave up 6 bases and J gave up 0 bases, with 10 bases separating them. Germline V gene sequence: CDR1 SGHRS, CDR2 YFSETQ. The CDR3 runs 13 residues. This CDR3 reads CASNPGNSYEQYF. The CDR3 nucleotides read TGCGCCAGCAACCCGGGTAACTCCTACGAGCAGTACTTC.

The V gene is TRBV2, the J gene TRBJ2-3; 12 nucleotides line up with TRBD2. V was clipped by 6 bases and J by 5 bases; unmatched bases: 6. Looked up from germline, CDR1 is SNHLY and CDR2 is FYNNEI. The CDR3 has 15 residues. This CDR3 is CASSAQGLAGDTQYF. CDR3 coding DNA: TGTGCCAGCAGCGCCCAGGGACTAGCGGGAGATACGCAGTATTTT.

V usage is TRBV11-2 and J usage is TRBJ1-1, with D perhaps matching TRBD1 (5 bases). Trimming shortened V by 3 bases and J by 1 base, and 9 bases separated the two germline ends. CDR3 length: 14 residues. CDR1 SGHAT and CDR2 FQNNGV come from the germline V gene. CDR3 DNA: TGTGCCAGCAGCTTGGGGCCGACGAACACTGAAGCTTTCTTT. Encoded protein: CASSLGPTNTEAFF.

The genes are TRBV6-1 and TRBJ2-3; 8 positions match TRBD1. V shed 4 bases and J 0 bases; nucleotides not matched to a gene: 6. The CDR3 has 16 residues. Germline values: CDR1 MNHNS, CDR2 SASEGT. CDR3 in amino acids: CASSGGTGHSTDTQYF. CDR3 DNA: TGTGCCAGCAGTGGGGGGACAGGCCATAGCACAGATACGCAGTATTTT.

V gene TRBV4-2 combines with J gene TRBJ2-4, with D unclear. Trimming removed 1 base at V and 8 bases at J, with 15 bases between. Germline V gene data show CDR1 as LGHNA and CDR2 as YNFKEQ. The CDR3 is 15 residues long. The CDR3 DNA follows: TGTGCCAGCAGCCAAGTTGAGAGAGGTTGGGACATTCAGTACTTC. This encodes CASSQVERGWDIQYF.

V and J are TRBV5-1 and TRBJ2-5; D possibly corresponds to TRBD1 (5 bases). Germline V gene sequence: CDR1 SGHRS, CDR2 YFSETQ. Trimming removed 0 bases from V and 2 bases from J, with 11 bases in between. The CDR3 is 15 amino acids. The CDR3: CASSLVGAQQETQYF. The CDR3 DNA reads as TGCGCCAGCAGCTTGGTAGGGGCGCAACAAGAGACCCAGTACTTC. The complete variable domain, with remaining parts taken from reference TRBV5-1 and TRBJ2-5, reads KAGVTQTPRYLIKTRGQQVTLSCSPISGHRSVSWYQQTPGQGLQFLFEYFSETQRNKGNFPGRFSGRQFSNSRSEMNVSTLELGDSALYLCASSLVGAQQETQYFGPGTRLLVL.

This chain joins TRBV2 and TRBJ2-7; tentatively, D is TRBD1 (5 bases). V was cut by 2 bases and J by 4 bases, with 15 bases left in between. The CDR3 runs 15 residues. The V gene's germline CDR1 is SNHLY and CDR2 FYNNEI. The CDR3 loop reads CASSERRSQGYEQYF. In DNA, the CDR3 is TGTGCCAGCAGTGAAAGACGTTCCCAGGGATACGAGCAGTACTTC.

J is TRBJ1-1 and V is TRBV5-1; no definite D call. The CDR3 totals 13 residues. Germline CDR1 is SGHRS and CDR2 is YFSETQ. With 2 bases removed from V and 6 bases from J, the gap between germline ends came to 11 bases. CDR3 DNA sequence: TGCGCCAGCAGCTTTACGGAGTTCGCTGAAGCTTTCTTT. This codes for CASSFTEFAEAFF.

This chain joins TRBV19 and TRBJ2-7; D gene ambiguous. Germline loops: CDR1 LNHDA, CDR2 SQIVND (reference sequence). The CDR3 has 13 residues. Trimming took off 4 bases at V and 1 base at J, with 8 bases between the two ends. In DNA, the CDR3 is TGTGCCAGTAGTAAGCAGGAGTCCTACGAGCAGTACTTC. This sequence encodes CASSKQESYEQYF.

Only one count was recorded for this clone. V and J are TRBV30 and TRBJ1-6; D call uncertain. Germline CDR1 is GTSNPN and CDR2 is SVGIG (reference sequence). V was clipped by 2 bases and J by 6 bases, with 5 bases between them. This CDR3 contains 12 residues. CDR3 in amino acids: CAWSRSNSPLHF. CDR3 in DNA: TGTGCCTGGAGTAGGTCTAATTCACCCCTCCACTTT. Full variable domain (remainder filled in from reference TRBV30 and TRBJ1-6): SQTIHQWPATLVQPVGSPLSLECTVEGTSNPNLYWYRQAAGRGLQLLFYSVGIGQISSEVPQNLSASRPQDRQFILSSKKLLLSDSGFYLCAWSRSNSPLHFGNGTRLTVT.

The genes are TRBV20-1 and TRBJ2-5, with D possibly matching TRBD1 (5 bases). Germline CDR1 reads DFQATT; CDR2 reads SNEGSKA (reference sequence). Trimming took off 6 bases at V and 5 bases at J, with 7 bases between the two ends. There are 10 residues in the CDR3. The CDR3 here is CSAAGETQYF. As DNA, the CDR3 is TGCAGTGCAGCAGGGGAGACCCAGTACTTC.

The chain uses TRBV6-5 and TRBJ1-5; maybe TRBD1 (6 bases). This CDR3 spans 14 amino acids. Deletions cut 6 bases from V and 1 base from J, with 10 bases between. Germline loops: CDR1 MNHEY, CDR2 SVGAGI. The CDR3 bases are TGTGCCAGCAGAGGGACATTAAGCAATCAGCCCCAGCATTTT. Protein sequence: CASRGTLSNQPQHF.

V gene TRBV5-3 combines with J gene TRBJ2-3, with D unclear. TRBV5-3 is noted as an ORF with a role that remains uncertain. Trimming stripped 6 bases from V and 2 bases from J, with 7 bases between. The CDR3 runs to 12 residues. This CDR3 reads CARTLTTDTQYF. In DNA, the CDR3 is TGTGCCAGAACCCTCACCACAGATACGCAGTATTTT.

V gene TRBV14 combines with J gene TRBJ1-2; D possibly corresponds to TRBD1 (5 bases). With 4 bases removed from V and 2 bases from J, the gap between germline ends came to 17 bases. CDR1 and CDR2 (germline): SGHDN, FVKESK. The CDR3 has 16 amino acids. The CDR3 DNA is TGTGCCAGCAGCCCGATGGTGGGAGACAGAAACTATGGCTACACCTTC. It is translated as CASSPMVGDRNYGYTF. The entire variable domain, with the rest obtained from reference TRBV14 and TRBJ1-2, is as follows: EAGVTQFPSHSVIEKGQTVTLRCDPISGHDNLYWYRRVMGKEIKFLLHFVKESKQDESGMPNNRFLAERTGGTYSTLKVQPAELEDSGVYFCASSPMVGDRNYGYTFGSGTRLTVV.

CDR3 in DNA: TGTGCCAGCACCCGACTAGCGAGAACCACAGATACGCAGTATTTT. Translating it yields CASTRLARTTDTQYF. The J gene is TRBJ2-3, the V gene TRBV6-6; TRBD2 aligns across 8 bases. The CDR3 spans 15 residues. The V gene's germline CDR1 is MNHNY and CDR2 SVGAGI (reference sequence). The junction had 8 bases not matched to a gene; V was cut back by 7 bases and J by 2 bases.

This rearrangement joins TRBV18 to TRBJ2-1, with D perhaps matching TRBD2 (5 bases). V was trimmed by 2 bases and J by 8 bases, leaving 19 bases between them. The length of the CDR3 is 16 residues. CDR1 and CDR2 (germline): KGHSH, LQKENI. The CDR3 DNA sequence: TGTGCCAGCTCACCAGGATCCCGGGGTGCCGGCGATGAGCAGTTCTTC. It encodes CASSPGSRGAGDEQFF.

The gene calls are TRBV7-9 and TRBJ2-2, with TRBD1 matching over 7 bases. V shed 4 bases, J shed 7 bases, and the junction held 9 bases outside the gene matches. The germline V gene has CDR1 SEHNR and CDR2 FQNEAQ (reference sequence). This CDR3 has 15 amino acids. CDR3 nucleotide sequence: TGTGCCAGCAGCTCCAATACAGGGGCCGGCGGGGAGCTGTTTTTT. It codes for CASSSNTGAGGELFF.